Listed below are T cell receptor beta chains from one sample, sequenced in a study of T cell repertoires in cytomegalovirus infection. Each CDR3 protein is one row after TCRdb ran MiXCR on the reads. The table lists hundreds of thousands of distinct CDR3 sequences, approximately 31% of them singletons. Sample: PBMCs. These receptors were obtained from a human donor in good health (CMV status not recorded). Some clones in this sample may be carry-over from other donors' samples. CDR3s include the opening cysteine and the closing phenylalanine or tryptophan. A D gene is named only where the DNA matches it firmly. Clone size, where shown, is once, few, many, or a class for clones that have expanded.

TRBV28	TRBJ2-7	.	.	TGTGCCAACAGTACATATACAGGGCACGAGCAGTACTTC	CANSTYTGHEQYF
TRBV28	TRBJ1-3	few	.	TGTGCCAGCAGTTTCGGGGATACTGGAAACACCATATATTTT	CASSFGDTGNTIYF
TRBV14	TRBJ1-4	many	.	TGTGCCAGCAGCCGGGGGACTAATGAAAAACTGTTTTTT	CASSRGTNEKLFF
TRBV6-5	TRBJ2-2	few	TRBD1	TGTGCCAGCAGTTACGTCTTCACAGGGGGGAACACCGGGGAGCTGTTTTTT	CASSYVFTGGNTGELFF
TRBV7-9	TRBJ2-2	.	TRBD1	TGTGCCAGCAGCTCTGGACAGGCGCGATTTGCGAACACCGGGGAGCTGTTTTTT	CASSSGQARFANTGELFF
TRBV7-9	TRBJ2-7	many	TRBD1	TGTGCCAGCAGCCACAGGGACAGCACCTACGAGCAGTACTTC	CASSHRDSTYEQYF
TRBV7-2	TRBJ1-2	many	.	TGTGCCAGCAGCTTCCAGGGAGACTATGGCTACACCTTC	CASSFQGDYGYTF
TRBV28	TRBJ1-2	.	.	TGTGCCAGAAGTTTGGGTTTGAACTATTGCTCCAGCTTC	CARSLGLNYCSSF
TRBV12-3/TRBV12-4	TRBJ2-3	many	TRBD2	TGTGCCAGCAGCGGGCGGGGGATTGCCTCCAGCACAGATACGCAGTATTTT	CASSGRGIASSTDTQYF
TRBV19	TRBJ2-1	.	.	TGTGCCAGTAGCGTGGAGGGGAGCTCCTACAATGAGCAGTTCTTC	CASSVEGSSYNEQFF
TRBV6-2/TRBV6-3	TRBJ2-1	few	TRBD2	TGTGCCAGCAGTATCCTCTTCGGGACTAGCGGTTCCTACAATGAGCAGTTCTTC	CASSILFGTSGSYNEQFF
TRBV20-1	TRBJ1-2	.	TRBD1	TGCAGTGCTAGAATGGGACAGGTCATCTACACCTTC	CSARMGQVIYTF
TRBV19	TRBJ1-2	.	.	TGTGCCAGTAGTACGCAGGGTAATAACTATGGCTACACCTTC	CASSTQGNNYGYTF
TRBV19	TRBJ1-5	many	.	TGTGCCAGTAGTGAATTTAGCAATCAGCCCCAGCATTTT	CASSEFSNQPQHF
TRBV7-2	TRBJ2-1	.	TRBD2	TGTGCCAGCAGTTTCGGCGGGGGGCCGGACAATGAGCAGTTTTTC	CASSFGGGPDNEQFF
TRBV7-2	TRBJ2-2	.	TRBD2	TGTGCCAGCAGCTCCGATAGCGGGGGAAACACCGGGGAGCTGTTTTTT	CASSSDSGGNTGELFF
TRBV7-2	TRBJ2-5	.	TRBD2	TGTGCCAGCAGCCCACCGGGAGGGTACCAAGAGACCCAGTACTTC	CASSPPGGYQETQYF
TRBV7-2	TRBJ1-3	many	.	TGTGCCAGCAGCTTAGCAAGGAACACCATATATTTT	CASSLARNTIYF
TRBV6-5	TRBJ1-1	many	.	TGTGCCAGCAGTTACTCGATATTAGGTGATTTGAACACTGAAGCTTTCTTT	CASSYSILGDLNTEAFF
TRBV6-2/TRBV6-3	TRBJ2-7	few	.	TGTGCCAGCAGTTTCGGCCAGGGCAGGGCCGACGAGCAGTACTTC	CASSFGQGRADEQYF
TRBV2	TRBJ1-1	.	TRBD1	TGTGCCAGCAGTCCGACAGGGGGCCCCGGGGCTGAAGCTTTCTTT	CASSPTGGPGAEAFF
TRBV19	TRBJ2-3	many	TRBD1	TGTGCCAGTAGAACCGACAGGGCCAGCACAGATACGCAGTATTTT	CASRTDRASTDTQYF